This T cell receptor beta chain was captured by sequencing in a study of blood T cell repertoires in COVID-19. The overall study: From T cells, B-cell-depleted T cells, or PBMCs came the material, which was cDNA or gDNA.

The repertoire was sequenced with immunoSEQ multiplex PCR; TCRdb's copy has only in-frame clones and lacks some. The table lists approximately 300,000 clones, approximately 81% of them singletons. Those enrolled, adults aged roughly 18 to 95 years, came from under 25 US areas. Germline CDR1 reads SGHRS; CDR2 reads YFSETQ. V shed 0 bases and J shed 6 bases, with 9 bases lying between them. CDR3 size: 13 residues. The chain uses TRBV5-1 and TRBJ1-1; D gene uncertain. The sample was PBMCs or T cells enriched from blood (not recorded which). This sequence was found in a young woman who had been exposed to COVID-19. CDR3 in amino acids: CASSLGSGAEAFF. Written as DNA, the CDR3 is TGCGCCAGCAGCTTGGGGTCCGGGGCTGAAGCTTTCTTT.